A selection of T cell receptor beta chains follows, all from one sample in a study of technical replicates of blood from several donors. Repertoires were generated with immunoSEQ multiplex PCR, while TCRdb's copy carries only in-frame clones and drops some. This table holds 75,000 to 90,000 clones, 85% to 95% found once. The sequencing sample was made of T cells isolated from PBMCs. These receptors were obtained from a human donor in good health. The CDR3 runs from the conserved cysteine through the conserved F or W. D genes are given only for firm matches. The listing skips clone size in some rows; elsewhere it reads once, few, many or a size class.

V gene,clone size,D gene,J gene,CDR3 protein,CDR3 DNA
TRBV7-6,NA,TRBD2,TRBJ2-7,CASTHRAGYEQYF,TGTGCCAGCACCCACAGAGCGGGGTACGAGCAGTACTTC
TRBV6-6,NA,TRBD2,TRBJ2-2,CASSPPGGAGTGELFF,TGTGCCAGCAGTCCCCCCGGGGGGGCTGGCACCGGGGAGCTGTTTTTT
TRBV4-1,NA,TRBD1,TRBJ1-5,CASSLTVPGQGYQPQHF,TGCGCCAGCAGCCTTACGGTTCCGGGACAGGGATACCAGCCCCAGCATTTT
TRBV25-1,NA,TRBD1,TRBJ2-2,CASRDRLTGELFF,TGTGCCAGCAGGGACAGGCTCACCGGGGAGCTGTTTTTT
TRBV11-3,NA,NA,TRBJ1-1,CASSLLGQGGTEAFF,TGTGCCAGCAGCTTACTCGGCCAGGGTGGCACTGAAGCTTTCTTT
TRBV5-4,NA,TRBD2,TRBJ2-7,CASSFGLAGTYEQYF,TGTGCCAGCAGCTTTGGACTAGCGGGAACCTACGAGCAGTACTTC
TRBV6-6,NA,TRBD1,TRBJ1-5,CASSFMDRGLNQPQHF,TGTGCCAGCAGTTTTATGGACAGGGGGCTAAATCAGCCCCAGCATTTT
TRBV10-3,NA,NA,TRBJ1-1,CAIRTGNTEAFF,TGTGCCATCAGGACAGGGAACACTGAAGCTTTCTTT
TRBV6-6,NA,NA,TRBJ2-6,CAGANSGANVLTF,TGTGCCGGGGCTAACTCTGGGGCCAACGTCCTGACTTTC
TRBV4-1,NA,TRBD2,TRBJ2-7,CASSPFSAGPYEQYF,TGCGCCAGCAGCCCATTTTCAGCGGGACCCTACGAGCAGTACTTC
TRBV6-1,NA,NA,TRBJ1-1,CASSGSGNTEAFF,TGTGCCAGCAGTGGATCAGGGAACACTGAAGCTTTCTTT
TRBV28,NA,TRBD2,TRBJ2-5,CASSPSGIRQETQYF,TGTGCCAGCAGTCCTAGCGGGATACGGCAAGAGACCCAGTACTTC
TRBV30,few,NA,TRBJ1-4,CAWSGFGTSHEKLFF,TGTGCCTGGAGTGGTTTCGGGACATCTCATGAAAAACTGTTTTTT
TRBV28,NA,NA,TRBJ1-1,CASRRAREVTEAFF,TGTGCCAGCAGACGGGCCAGGGAGGTAACTGAAGCTTTCTTT
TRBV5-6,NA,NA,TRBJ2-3,CASSLFADTQYF,TGTGCCAGCAGCTTGTTCGCAGATACGCAGTATTTT
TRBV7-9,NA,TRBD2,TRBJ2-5,CASSRGLAGIPWETQYF,TGTGCCAGCAGCCGTGGACTAGCGGGGATACCTTGGGAGACCCAGTACTTC
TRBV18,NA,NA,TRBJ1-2,CASSRDGRLTYTYGYTF,TGTGCCAGCTCACGAGACGGCCGACTCACCTACACCTATGGCTACACCTTC
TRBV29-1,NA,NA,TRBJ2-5,CSVHERERQETQYF,TGCAGCGTTCATGAACGGGAGCGGCAAGAGACCCAGTACTTC
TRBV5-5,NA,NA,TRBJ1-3,CASSWGGADTIYF,TGTGCCAGCAGCTGGGGCGGGGCGGACACCATATATTTT
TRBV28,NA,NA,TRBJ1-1,CASSTLVQGINEAFF,TGTGCCAGCAGTACCCTCGTACAGGGTATTAATGAAGCTTTCTTT
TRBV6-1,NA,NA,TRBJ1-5,CASSEPHGGYSNQPQHF,TGTGCCAGCAGTGAACCTCATGGGGGGTATAGCAATCAGCCCCAGCATTTT
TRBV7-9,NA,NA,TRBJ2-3,CASSPEGGASTDTQYF,TGTGCCAGCAGCCCCGAGGGGGGGGCTAGCACAGATACGCAGTATTTT
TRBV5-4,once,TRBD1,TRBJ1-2,CASSLGGPGTGMRYTF,TGTGCCAGCAGCTTGGGCGGGCCCGGGACAGGGATGCGCTACACCTTC
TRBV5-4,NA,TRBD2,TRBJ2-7,CASSFGLAAYEQYF,TGTGCCAGCAGCTTCGGACTAGCGGCCTACGAGCAGTACTTC
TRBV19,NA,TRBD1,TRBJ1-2,CASSIGTGRNHGYTF,TGTGCCAGTAGTATAGGGACAGGGCGTAATCATGGCTACACCTTC
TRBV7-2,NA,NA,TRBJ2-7,CASSLLAYEQYF,TGTGCCAGCAGCTTACTAGCCTACGAGCAGTACTTC
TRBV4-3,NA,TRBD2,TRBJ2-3,CASSPGASGEYIDTQYF,TGCGCCAGCAGCCCCGGGGCAAGCGGGGAGTATATAGATACGCAGTATTTT
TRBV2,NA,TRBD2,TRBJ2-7,CASGGGGTSYEQYF,TGTGCCAGCGGCGGGGGAGGTACTTCCTACGAGCAGTACTTC
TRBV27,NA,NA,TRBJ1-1,CASSNVPGTKNTEAFF,TGTGCCAGCAGTAATGTGCCGGGGACTAAGAACACTGAAGCTTTCTTT
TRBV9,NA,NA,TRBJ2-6,CASSPYQGTGANVLTF,TGTGCCAGCAGCCCATACCAGGGGACTGGGGCCAACGTCCTGACTTTC
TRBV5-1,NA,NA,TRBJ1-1,CASSLRAENTEAFF,TGCGCCAGCAGCTTGAGAGCTGAGAACACTGAAGCTTTCTTT